These 15 T cell receptor beta chains came from one sample sequenced in a study of CD8 T cells in ankylosing spondylitis (dated by TCRdb to about 2017). Libraries were made using 5' RACE. Sequencing relied on an Illumina HiSeq 2500. TCRdb itself trimmed the public reads at Q25 with fastp, ran MiXCR and retained productive beta chains. Here each entry gathers all rows of one CDR3 protein and keeps the most common genes and DNA. For this sample the table gives a few hundred thousand distinct CDR3 sequences, of which 20% to 25% were detected only once. 10% to 15% of the sample goes to the ten largest clones. The sample consisted of blood, either unsorted or a sorted T cell fraction (not recorded which). The receptors here all came from a male donor with ankylosing spondylitis or in good health (not recorded which).

The sample holds a few counts of this clonotype. The chain is built from TRBV7-2 and TRBJ2-3; perhaps TRBD2 as D (5 bases). In germline, CDR1 is SGHTA, CDR2 FQGNSA. The V end was cut by 2 bases, the J end by 6 bases, with 18 bases between. This CDR3 spans 16 amino acids. DNA of the CDR3: TGTGCCAGCAGCTTATGGGATACCGACTACGGGGATACGCAGTATTTT. As protein: CASSLWDTDYGDTQYF.

In its sample, this clonotype was seen a few times. The chain carries TRBV7-2 and TRBJ2-1, with TRBD2 matching over 8 bases. The CDR3 runs 17 residues. The ends lost 5 bases at V and 9 bases at J; junction bases unmatched: 18. Germline CDR1 SGHTA, CDR2 FQGNSA. Here the CDR3 DNA reads TGTGCCAGCAGCCCCGGGACTAGAGTATTGGTGGGCTTTGAGCAGTTCTTC. Protein product: CASSPGTRVLVGFEQFF.

J is TRBJ2-7 and V is TRBV5-4, with a tentative D call TRBD2 (5 bases). V was pared by 2 bases and J by 0 bases, with 18 bases between. The CDR3 sequence is 17 residues long. Germline CDR1 reads SGHNT; CDR2 reads YYREEE (reference sequence). The chain's CDR3 is CASSLPRTYTSSYEQYF. CDR3 DNA: TGTGCCAGCAGCTTACCCCGGACTTACACTAGCTCCTACGAGCAGTACTTC.

CDR3 amino acids: CASSFRGGYEQYF. The CDR3 DNA follows: TGTGCCAGCAGTTTTAGGGGGGGATACGAGCAGTACTTC. The chain links TRBV27 to TRBJ2-7; a possible D gene is TRBD2 (7 bases). Deletions cut 3 bases from V and 4 bases from J, with 10 bases between. Germline values: CDR1 MNHEY, CDR2 SMNVEV (reference sequence). The CDR3 is 13 amino acids.

A remark on this clonotype: Sequence at one end of the junction differs from germline and may be a read error. The J gene is TRBJ1-1, the V gene TRBV20-1; D unclear. Germline CDR1 DFQATT, CDR2 SNEGSKA (reference sequence). The CDR3 consists of 12 residues. The CDR3 DNA reads as TGCAGTGCTAGAGTCCCGGACCGAGAACTTTCCTTT. This gives the protein CSARVPDRELSF.

This chain links TRBV7-9 with TRBJ2-7; D gene unclear. The CDR3 is 15 amino acids. The V and J ends lost 1 base and 0 bases respectively, with 10 bases between them. Per germline, CDR1 SEHNR and CDR2 FQNEAQ (reference sequence). CDR3 amino acids: CASSLDFDNSYEQYF. The CDR3 DNA is TGTGCCAGCAGCTTAGATTTTGACAACTCCTACGAGCAGTACTTC.

This clonotype was seen more than once but under ten times. The chain has TRBV7-8 and TRBJ2-1; 11 nucleotides align to TRBD2. Germline CDR1 reads SGHVS; CDR2 reads FQNEAQ. The ends lost 7 bases at V and 4 bases at J; junction bases unmatched: 3. CDR3 length equals 14 residues. The CDR3 protein is CASIPSGGYNEQFF. The CDR3 nucleotides are TGTGCCAGCATCCCTAGCGGGGGGTACAATGAGCAGTTCTTC.

The sample holds a few counts of this clonotype. The chain links TRBV7-2 to TRBJ2-2; TRBD1 matches 8 bases. V shed 0 bases and J 6 bases; nucleotides not matched to a gene: 6. CDR1 and CDR2 from the germline V gene are SGHTA and FQGNSA. This CDR3 is built from 16 residues. The CDR3 sequence is CASSLAPGGRSGELFF. The CDR3 nucleotides read TGTGCCAGCAGCTTAGCTCCAGGGGGCAGGTCCGGGGAGCTGTTTTTT.

Ten or more counts support this clonotype. The chain employs TRBV27 and TRBJ2-1, with a possible D match to TRBD1 (5 bases). In germline, CDR1 is MNHEY, CDR2 SMNVEV (reference sequence). The length of the CDR3 is 11 residues. The V end lost 5 bases, the J end lost 13 bases, and 12 bases lay between the germline ends. CDR3: CASSGTGSQFF. The CDR3 DNA sequence: TGTGCCAGCAGTGGTACAGGTTCTCAGTTCTTC.

V and J are TRBV4-1 and TRBJ1-1; 8 nucleotides align to TRBD1. Germline trimming cut 0 bases from V and 0 bases from J; bases unmatched to any gene: 15. The germline V gene encodes CDR1 MGHRA and CDR2 YSYEKL. This CDR3 region has 20 residues. As DNA, the CDR3 is TGCGCCAGCAGCCAAGAGGCCGAGGGGGGACAGGTCGGACTGAACACTGAAGCTTTCTTT. The encoded protein is CASSQEAEGGQVGLNTEAFF.

The chain carries TRBV5-8 and TRBJ2-1, with D possibly TRBD1 on 6 matching bases. Looked up from germline, CDR1 is SGHTS and CDR2 is YDEGEE. CDR3 length equals 12 residues. Trimming cost V 4 bases and J 9 bases, with 11 bases left between them. The CDR3, as DNA: TGTGCCAGCAGCCACAGGGCAAGTGAGCAGTTCTTC. Translated: CASSHRASEQFF.

The sample holds a few counts of this clonotype. The rearrangement joins TRBV12-3 or TRBV12-4 to TRBJ2-2, with D hard to call. The CDR3 consists of 14 residues. V was pared by 8 bases and J by 2 bases, with 12 bases between. CDR3 loop: CASSTGYNTGELFF. The CDR3 DNA reads as TGTGCCAGCTCCACTGGGTATAACACCGGGGAGCTGTTTTTT.

This clonotype was detected many times. This chain connects TRBV28 to TRBJ2-3; 11 positions agree with TRBD1. The CDR3 has 18 amino acids. With 7 bases clipped from V and 1 base from J, the junction kept 13 bases outside the gene matches. CDR1 is MDHEN and CDR2 is SYDVKM in the germline V gene. The chain's CDR3 is CASTRTGGELGGTDTQYF. CDR3 sequence (DNA): TGTGCCAGCACCCGGACAGGGGGCGAGTTAGGTGGCACAGATACGCAGTATTTT.

The CDR3 DNA is TGTGCTAGTGGTTTGGGACAGGGCCACGAGCAGTACTTC. The encoded protein is CASGLGQGHEQYF. This chain connects TRBV12-5 to TRBJ2-7, with 7 bases matching TRBD1. Germline CDR1 is LGHNT and CDR2 is FRNRAP. This CDR3 spans 13 amino acids. J lost 5 bases, V lost 1 base, and 2 bases had no gene match.

Only a few counts were recorded for this clonotype. V and J are TRBV18 and TRBJ1-1; the D is unclear. V was cut by 0 bases and J by 5 bases, with 10 bases left in between. Germline CDR1 is KGHSH and CDR2 is LQKENI. The CDR3 has 14 residues. The DNA for the CDR3 is TGTGCCAGCTCACCACCGGTATGGCAGACTGAAGCTTTCTTT. This translates into CASSPPVWQTEAFF.